Included here is one T cell receptor (beta chain) sequence, with context. In the original workflow: The authors estimated nucleated cell counts from reference gene primer amplification. Measured with immunoSEQ multiplex PCR; TCRdb has only the in-frame clones, and not every one. V, J and clone size derive from that table, while D and trimming were established from the DNA sequence. The sample yields about 230,000 clones, 81% seen once. The CDR3 runs 13 residues. The V end was cut by 2 bases, the J end by 5 bases, with 11 bases between. Germline loops: CDR1 SGHNT, CDR2 YYREEE (reference sequence). The data derive from a study of blood T cell repertoires in COVID-19. Whole-study context: Samples representing acute and convalescent COVID-19 were sourced from the United States, Italy and Spain.

The sample consisted of peripheral blood. This clonotype was obtained from a woman older than 75 with acute or convalescent COVID-19. The gene calls are TRBV5-4 and TRBJ2-7; tentative D call: TRBD1 (6 bases). The DNA for the CDR3 is TGTGCCAGCAGCTTTTGGACAGTGAACGAGCAGTACTTC. Translated, it gives CASSFWTVNEQYF.